This T cell receptor (beta chain) was sequenced in a study of cytomegalovirus exposure and HLA in healthy donors. The study's findings and limits: Within a later analysis, the majority of CMV-associated TCR beta chains appeared HLA-restricted.

The CDR3 is 15 residues long. The V end was cut by 0 bases, the J end by 5 bases, with 15 bases between. Germline V gene lookup returns CDR1 SGHTS and CDR2 YDEGEE. With 60 Vbeta and 13 Jbeta primers, the PCR was carried out. Method: immunoSEQ multiplex PCR; TCRdb's copy keeps in-frame clones and lacks some. The sample lists 150,000 to 200,000 clones; under 80% were seen once. In regard to this clone: What it binds is not known.

V usage is TRBV5-8 and J usage is TRBJ2-7, with D possibly TRBD1 on 5 matching bases. This clonotype originated in a man aged 40-49 years in good health and CMV-seronegative. Sample: PBMCs. The CDR3 DNA sequence: TGTGCCAGCAGCTTGGTAGGGGCAACCCCCCACGAGCAGTACTTC. Its protein is CASSLVGATPHEQYF.